Shown below are 30 T cell receptor beta chains from a single sample sequenced in a study of cytomegalovirus exposure and HLA in healthy donors. With 60 Vbeta and 13 Jbeta primers, the PCR was carried out. Measured with immunoSEQ multiplex PCR; TCRdb has only the in-frame clones, and not every one. The table includes hundreds of thousands of clones, roughly 80% detected once. The specimen was PBMCs. These receptors were collected from a girl under 10 years old in good health and CMV-seronegative.

The chain recombines TRBV30 with TRBJ2-1; 8 nucleotides match TRBD2. The CDR3 is made up of 15 amino acids. The germline CDR1 and CDR2 sequences are GTSNPN and SVGIG (reference sequence). V gave up 2 bases and J gave up 3 bases; unmatched junction bases: 6. DNA of the CDR3: TGTGCCTGGAGTATGAGCGGGAGAGGCTACAATGAGCAGTTCTTC. Its protein product is CAWSMSGRGYNEQFF.

The chain employs TRBV19 and TRBJ2-1, with D possibly TRBD2 on 5 matching bases. The ends were cut back, 7 bases at V and 0 bases at J, with 16 bases in the middle. This CDR3 spans 16 amino acids. CDR1 is LNHDA and CDR2 is SQIVND in the germline V gene (reference sequence). The CDR3 reads CASTDSMAGSYNEQFF. The CDR3 DNA is TGTGCCAGTACGGATTCAATGGCGGGCTCCTACAATGAGCAGTTCTTC.

J is TRBJ2-7 and V is TRBV10-2, with no clear D. CDR3 length: 13 amino acids. Germline V gives CDR1 WSHSY, CDR2 SAAADI. Trimming removed 7 bases from V and 3 bases from J, with 13 bases in between. In DNA, the CDR3 is TGCGCCAGCAAAGGAACAGTCGGCTACGAGCAGTACTTC. As protein: CASKGTVGYEQYF.

The chain joins TRBV2 to TRBJ2-7; maybe TRBD1 (6 bases). CDR1 is SNHLY, CDR2 FYNNEI, per germline. The CDR3 has 13 amino acids. V shed 6 bases and J shed 2 bases, with 11 bases lying between them. The CDR3 DNA follows: TGTGCCAGCAGCCGGGACACACCCTACGAGCAGTACTTC. Its protein product is CASSRDTPYEQYF.

The chain carries TRBV29-1 and TRBJ2-1; D is ambiguous. The CDR3 has 14 residues. Trimming left V 4 bases short and J 4 bases short, with 14 bases between. From germline, CDR1 is SQVTM and CDR2 ANQGSEA. CDR3 bases: TGCAGCGTTGTGGAACAGAGAAATTACAATGAGCAGTTCTTC. This gives the protein CSVVEQRNYNEQFF.

The gene calls are TRBV14 and TRBJ2-1, with D possibly matching TRBD2 (6 bases). V lost 4 bases, J lost 7 bases, and 8 bases lay in between. Germline loops: CDR1 SGHDN, CDR2 FVKESK. This CDR3 is built from 12 residues. CDR3 DNA sequence: TGTGCCAGCAGCCCCGCGGGGAATGAGCAGTTCTTC. Translation gives CASSPAGNEQFF. Complete variable domain (other parts from reference TRBV14 and TRBJ2-1): EAGVTQFPSHSVIEKGQTVTLRCDPISGHDNLYWYRRVMGKEIKFLLHFVKESKQDESGMPNNRFLAERTGGTYSTLKVQPAELEDSGVYFCASSPAGNEQFFGPGTRLTVL.

This clone was observed a handful of times. CDR3 DNA: TGTGCCAGTAGACAGGGTTATCAGCCCCAGCATTTT. It codes for CASRQGYQPQHF. This chain connects TRBV19 to TRBJ1-5; the D gene is possibly TRBD1 (6 bases). V was trimmed by 6 bases and J by 5 bases, leaving 8 bases between them. CDR1 and CDR2 (germline): LNHDA, SQIVND (reference sequence). The CDR3 sequence is 12 residues long.

This clone appeared once. This chain uses TRBV5-1 with TRBJ2-7, with a possible D match to TRBD1 (6 bases). Germline values: CDR1 SGHRS, CDR2 YFSETQ. The CDR3 is 15 amino acids. Deletions cut 7 bases from V and 1 base from J, with 18 bases between. CDR3 in amino acids: CASGEGKGGSYEQYF. The CDR3 DNA follows: TGCGCCAGCGGCGAGGGTAAAGGGGGATCCTACGAGCAGTACTTC.

This clone was seen a few times. The rearrangement links TRBV5-1 to TRBJ1-4; TRBD1 might be the D (6 bases). This CDR3 is 14 amino acids long. V was pared by 4 bases and J by 5 bases, with 12 bases between. Germline CDR1 SGHRS, CDR2 YFSETQ. The CDR3 reads CASSPDSENEKLFF. CDR3 in DNA: TGCGCCAGCAGCCCGGACAGCGAAAATGAAAAACTGTTTTTT. The full variable domain, with the rest looked up from reference TRBV5-1 and TRBJ1-4, is KAGVTQTPRYLIKTRGQQVTLSCSPISGHRSVSWYQQTPGQGLQFLFEYFSETQRNKGNFPGRFSGRQFSNSRSEMNVSTLELGDSALYLCASSPDSENEKLFFGSGTQLSVL.

This clone has only one observation. The sample contains more than one DNA sequence encoding this CDR3. This chain joins TRBV7-9 and TRBJ2-7, with TRBD2 identical over 7 bases. The V gene end was trimmed by 2 bases and the J gene end by 3 bases; junction bases not matched to a gene: 16. CDR1 is SEHNR, CDR2 FQNEAQ, per germline (reference sequence). The CDR3 runs to 18 residues. DNA for the CDR3: TGTGCCAGCAGCTTAAATAATCCCCTGGGCGGGAGAATCTACGAGCAGTACTTC. Residues: CASSLNNPLGGRIYEQYF.

This clone has only a few counts. The J gene is TRBJ1-1, the V gene TRBV27, with D possibly being TRBD1 (5 bases). Looked up from germline, CDR1 is MNHEY and CDR2 is SMNVEV (reference sequence). The CDR3 extends over 14 amino acids. V lost 4 bases and J lost 1, with 10 bases in between. CDR3 loop: CASSSPGGNTEAFF. DNA for the CDR3: TGTGCCAGCAGTTCCCCCGGGGGGAACACTGAAGCTTTCTTT.

The rearrangement links TRBV6-5 to TRBJ2-3, with 7 nucleotides matching TRBD2. The CDR3 runs 14 residues. Unmatched junction bases numbered 2, after V lost 0 bases and J lost 5 bases. From germline, CDR1 is MNHEY and CDR2 SVGAGI. The CDR3 DNA reads as TGTGCCAGCAGTTACTCGGGGACTAAAGATACGCAGTATTTT. Translating it yields CASSYSGTKDTQYF.

The chain links TRBV11-2 to TRBJ2-7; 12 bases line up with TRBD2. J gave up 7 bases and V 5 bases, and 6 bases lay outside the gene matches. The CDR3 contains 14 residues. Germline CDR1 SGHAT, CDR2 FQNNGV. The DNA for the CDR3 is TGTGCCAGCAGCCCTCGACTAGCGGGAGAGGAGCAGTACTTC. This encodes CASSPRLAGEEQYF. Combining the CDR3 with reference TRBV11-2 and TRBJ2-7 gives the whole variable domain EAGVAQSPRYKIIEKRQSVAFWCNPISGHATLYWYQQILGQGPKLLIQFQNNGVVDDSQLPKDRFSAERLKGVDSTLKIQPAKLEDSAVYLCASSPRLAGEEQYFGPGTRLTVT.

Concerning this clone: The identical CDR3 is also encoded by other nucleotide sequences in the sample. This sequence joins TRBV6-4 and TRBJ2-3; TRBD2 matches 11 bases. V shed 3 bases and J 3 bases; nucleotides not matched to a gene: 2. The CDR3 covers 15 residues. Per the germline V gene, CDR1 is MRHNA and CDR2 is SNTAGT. CDR3 in amino acids: CASSDGTSGTDTQYF. The CDR3 DNA reads TGTGCCAGCAGTGATGGGACTAGCGGAACAGATACGCAGTATTTT.

The V call is TRBV11-1, the J call TRBJ2-7, with TRBD1 matching 8 bases. CDR3 length: 14 residues. With V trimmed by 0 bases and J by 6 bases, 4 bases remained unmatched. CDR1 and CDR2 from the germline V gene are SGHAT and FQDESV (reference sequence). The CDR3 region is CASSLAQGAIEQYF. The CDR3 nucleotides read TGTGCCAGCAGCTTAGCTCAGGGGGCGATCGAGCAGTACTTC.

The rearrangement joins TRBV7-6 to TRBJ2-7; 10 bases agree with TRBD1. J was trimmed by 6 bases and V by 5 bases; bases with no gene match: 4. The CDR3 has 13 residues. Germline V lookup: CDR1 SGHVS, CDR2 FNYEAQ. The CDR3 DNA follows: TGTGCCAGCAGCCCGGGGACAGGGGCCGAGCAGTACTTC. Translated: CASSPGTGAEQYF.

The chain couples TRBV5-6 to TRBJ1-6, with D unclear. Germline lookup yields CDR1 SGHDT and CDR2 YYEEEE. This CDR3 has 14 amino acids. Trimming left V 1 base short and J 9 bases short, with 11 bases between. The CDR3 DNA follows: TGTGCCAGCAGCTTGCGGGTCTTGGTTTCACCCCTCCACTTT. Translated: CASSLRVLVSPLHF.

This chain uses TRBV5-1 with TRBJ1-6; weak D call: TRBD1 (5 bases). Looked up from germline, CDR1 is SGHRS and CDR2 is YFSETQ. This CDR3 contains 17 residues. V lost 2 bases and J 7 bases, leaving 19 bases between the germline ends. This CDR3 is CASSLSYMWGENSPLHF. The CDR3 DNA follows: TGCGCCAGCAGCTTATCGTACATGTGGGGGGAGAATTCACCCCTCCACTTT.

The CDR3 region has the DNA TGTGCCAGCAGCTCCGTCCTTGGCGGGTCCTACGAGCAGTACTTC. The encoded protein is CASSSVLGGSYEQYF. V is TRBV7-6 and J is TRBJ2-7, with D possibly TRBD2 on 5 matching bases. The V gene's germline CDR1 is SGHVS and CDR2 FNYEAQ. V lost 4 bases to trimming and J lost 1 base, with 14 bases between them. The CDR3 has 15 amino acids.

The chain uses TRBV4-1 and TRBJ1-2, with a weak D call TRBD1 (5 bases). Germline-derived CDR1 and CDR2 are MGHRA and YSYEKL. Trimming pared 1 base from V and 2 bases from J, leaving 11 bases between. This CDR3 has 15 amino acids. The CDR3 is CASSQVGAANYGYTF. CDR3 nucleotides: TGCGCCAGCAGCCAAGTTGGGGCAGCCAACTATGGCTACACCTTC.

The chain carries TRBV5-6 and TRBJ2-7; 9 bases map to TRBD1. The CDR3 contains 13 residues. CDR1 is SGHDT, CDR2 YYEEEE, per germline. The trim removed 5 bases at V and 8 bases at J, leaving 8 bases unmatched. CDR3: CASSSDRGSKQYF. The CDR3 DNA reads TGTGCCAGCAGTTCGGACAGGGGTAGCAAGCAGTACTTC.

The J gene is TRBJ2-5, the V gene TRBV29-1; 8 bases are a match to TRBD1. V shed 6 bases, J shed 1 base, and the junction held 4 bases outside the gene matches. The CDR3 is 13 residues long. Germline assignment: CDR1 SQVTM and CDR2 ANQGSEA. The CDR3 spells CSVLTGVQETQYF. DNA of the CDR3: TGCAGCGTCCTGACAGGGGTCCAAGAGACCCAGTACTTC.

This sequence joins TRBV6-5 and TRBJ1-4; a weak D match, TRBD1 (6 bases). From germline, CDR1 is MNHEY and CDR2 SVGAGI. Between the trimmed V and J ends, which lost 6 bases and 5 bases, there was a span of 10 bases. The CDR3 loop spans 13 amino acids. CDR3 sequence: CASRDSTNEKLFF. The CDR3 region has the DNA TGTGCCAGCAGGGACAGCACAAATGAAAAACTGTTTTTT.

This clone was found a few times. This chain links TRBV6-6 with TRBJ2-5, with 9 bases matching TRBD1. Germline CDR1 reads MNHNY; CDR2 reads SVGAGI (reference sequence). This CDR3 comprises 15 residues. The V gene end was trimmed by 6 bases and the J gene end by 5 bases; junction bases not matched to a gene: 10. DNA for the CDR3: TGTGCCAGCAGCAACCCGGGACAGGGTGTGGAGACCCAGTACTTC. Its protein is CASSNPGQGVETQYF.

Details on this clone: The same CDR3 is also encoded by other DNA sequences in this sample. The chain recombines TRBV10-3 with TRBJ2-2; weak D call: TRBD1 (5 bases). Trimming removed 0 bases at V and 3 bases at J, with 5 bases between. Germline-derived CDR1 and CDR2 are ENHRY and SYGVKD. The CDR3 covers 14 residues. The CDR3 loop reads CAISESRDTGELFF. The CDR3 nucleotides are TGTGCCATCAGTGAGTCCAGGGACACCGGGGAGCTGTTTTTT.

The V gene is TRBV5-1, the J gene TRBJ2-3, with 8 positions matching TRBD2. Germline loops: CDR1 SGHRS, CDR2 YFSETQ. The V segment lost 7 bases and the J segment 2 bases; nucleotides outside the gene matches: 9. The CDR3 is 15 residues long. CDR3 in DNA: TGCGCCAGCCGTCGAGCGGGGGTCATCACAGATACGCAGTATTTT. The encoded protein is CASRRAGVITDTQYF.

The genes are TRBV27 and TRBJ2-7, with D possibly TRBD1 on 6 matching bases. This CDR3 contains 15 residues. CDR1 is MNHEY and CDR2 is SMNVEV in the germline V gene (reference sequence). Trimming stripped 1 base from V and 1 base from J, with 11 bases between. CDR3 DNA sequence: TGTGCCAGCAGTTTATACCCCGGACAGTCCTACGAGCAGTACTTC. Translating it yields CASSLYPGQSYEQYF.

This chain joins TRBV9 and TRBJ2-2; 7 bases agree with TRBD1. This CDR3 comprises 15 residues. J lost 5 bases, V lost 0 bases, and 4 bases had no gene match. In germline, CDR1 is SGDLS, CDR2 YYNGEE. CDR3 bases: TGTGCCAGCAGCGTAGAAGGGGGCTTAACCGGGGAGCTGTTTTTT. Residues: CASSVEGGLTGELFF.

This rearrangement joins TRBV15 to TRBJ2-2; D might be TRBD2 (6 bases). Germline V gives CDR1 LNHNV, CDR2 YYDKDF (reference sequence). V gave up 7 bases and J gave up 0 bases, with 9 bases separating them. The CDR3 has 14 amino acids. CDR3 coding DNA: TGTGCCACCATAGCGGTAGCGAACACCGGGGAGCTGTTTTTT. Its protein product is CATIAVANTGELFF.

The chain couples TRBV5-1 to TRBJ2-1; 8 nucleotides line up with TRBD1. Per the germline V gene, CDR1 is SGHRS and CDR2 is YFSETQ. With V trimmed by 0 bases and J by 4 bases, 6 bases remained unmatched. This CDR3 comprises 16 residues. The CDR3 coding sequence is TGCGCCAGCAGCTTGGACCCGGGACAGGTGTACAATGAGCAGTTCTTC. Encoded protein: CASSLDPGQVYNEQFF.